The text below deals with one T cell receptor (beta chain). The antigen is undetermined. For unsorted PBMC, 300 ng DNA per replicate equaled some 32,000 T cell genomes. Generated by immunoSEQ multiplex PCR, the TCRdb table keeps only in-frame clones and is missing some. The repertoire consists of fewer than 650,000 clones, with about 80% occurring once and the leading ten covering approximately 12%. Germline CDR1 is MNHEY and CDR2 is SMNVEV (reference sequence). The CDR3 has 19 residues. The trim removed 4 bases at V and 7 bases at J, leaving 12 bases unmatched. This sample stems from a study of shared clonotypes between healthy human individuals. Study results and limitations: What limited the represented genetic and exposure-history diversity was the small number of donors.

The receptor was derived from a woman aged 40 to 55 in good health. Some clones in this sample may be carry-over from other donors' samples. The specimen sequenced was PBMCs. The chain recombines TRBV27 with TRBJ2-2; 16 positions match TRBD2. The CDR3 protein is CASSSPKLGTSGRGGELFF. For the CDR3, the DNA is TGTGCCAGCAGTTCCCCCAAACTCGGGACTAGCGGGAGGGGCGGGGAGCTGTTTTTT.